The 32 T cell receptor beta chains listed next were all sequenced from one sample in a study of regulatory T cells in long-lasting Graves disease. The TCR beta library used iRepertoire HTBI primers with Arm-PCR amplification of CDR3. TCRdb fed the multiplex PCR reads into MiXCR, producing one record per CDR3 protein. Counted here are hundreds of thousands of distinct CDR3 sequences, over 15% occurring once; the ten biggest clones make up 25% to 30%. The sample's time point: newly diagnosed GD, antithyroid drugs for less than 3 months. Extracted PBMC RNA gave rise to the TCR library. The sample was also reused in another study, on T cells in Graves' hyperthyroidism and ophthalmopathy.

The source was peripheral blood mononuclear cells (PBMCs), collected at new diagnosis, from a patient treated with antithyroid drugs. The receptors originated from a man in his forties with Graves disease.

This clonotype was found many times. The CDR3 region is CASSSGTSGTKNIQYF. In nucleotides, the CDR3 is TGTGCCAGCAGTTCCGGGACGTCGGGAACCAAAAACATTCAGTACTTC. V gene TRBV28 combines with J gene TRBJ2-4; D tentatively fits TRBD1 or TRBD2 (5 bases each). V lost 4 bases and J lost 2, with 15 bases in between. Germline V gene sequence: CDR1 MDHEN, CDR2 SYDVKM. The CDR3 extends over 16 amino acids.

This clonotype was seen at least ten times. This chain joins TRBV20-1 and TRBJ2-7; 9 positions match TRBD2. The CDR3 has 13 amino acids. Germline values: CDR1 DFQATT, CDR2 SNEGSKA (reference sequence). With 6 bases clipped from V and 3 bases from J, the junction kept 6 bases outside the gene matches. CDR3 sequence reads: CSARLADLYEQYF. CDR3 sequence (DNA): TGCAGTGCAAGACTAGCGGACCTCTACGAGCAGTACTTC.

This clonotype was counted only a few times. The J gene is TRBJ1-2, the V gene TRBV20-1, with a tentative D call TRBD1 (6 bases). The V end was cut by 7 bases, the J end by 7 bases, with 13 bases between. CDR3 length: 11 amino acids. Germline V gives CDR1 DFQATT, CDR2 SNEGSKA (reference sequence). CDR3: CSGDPGVGYTF. The CDR3 DNA follows: TGCAGTGGGGACCCAGGGGTTGGCTACACCTTC.

This clonotype has ten or more counts. The chain links TRBV2 to TRBJ1-5; the D is unclear. The V gene's germline CDR1 is SNHLY and CDR2 FYNNEI. The CDR3 loop spans 15 amino acids. Trimming cost V 6 bases and J 3 bases, with 15 bases left between them. The CDR3 loop reads CASRFRTALNQPQHF. CDR3 DNA sequence: TGTGCCAGCAGATTTAGGACGGCTCTCAATCAGCCCCAGCATTTT.

This clonotype has at least ten counts. This chain connects TRBV12-3 or TRBV12-4 to TRBJ2-5; D uncertain. CDR3 length: 13 residues. V shed 7 bases and J shed 2 bases, with 11 bases lying between them. DNA for the CDR3: TGTGCCAGCAATCTTCGCTCACAAGAGACCCAGTACTTC. Translating it yields CASNLRSQETQYF.

This sequence joins TRBV13 and TRBJ2-7, with D perhaps matching TRBD1 (6 bases). The CDR3 length is 16 residues. The ends were cut back, 5 bases at V and 2 bases at J, with 19 bases in the middle. The germline V gene has CDR1 PRHDT and CDR2 FYEKMQ (reference sequence). The CDR3 is CASSQAGGGHTYEQYF. The CDR3 DNA reads as TGTGCCAGCAGCCAGGCGGGTGGGGGACATACCTACGAGCAGTACTTC.

This clonotype was seen a handful of times. The gene calls are TRBV24-1 and TRBJ2-1, with TRBD1 matching 11 bases. Germline CDR1 and CDR2: KGHDR and SFDVKD. V lost 7 bases, J lost 4 bases, and 8 bases stayed unmatched. The CDR3 sequence is 16 residues long. CDR3 in amino acids: CATSNRDRGGYNEQFF. The CDR3 DNA is TGTGCCACCAGCAACCGGGACAGGGGGGGGTACAATGAGCAGTTCTTC.

This clonotype was observed many times. DNA for the CDR3: TGCGCCAGCAGCTTGGGGGTGAGCTCCTACAATGAGCAGTTCTTC. This encodes CASSLGVSSYNEQFF. This chain links TRBV5-1 with TRBJ2-1; D gene uncertain. The CDR3 has 15 amino acids. The ends were cut back, 0 bases at V and 0 bases at J, with 7 bases in the middle. Germline CDR1 is SGHRS and CDR2 is YFSETQ.

This clonotype came up a few times. The V and J genes are TRBV6-1 and TRBJ2-1, with a weak D call TRBD2 (6 bases). This CDR3 contains 16 residues. V gave up 5 bases and J gave up 0 bases, with 14 bases separating them. CDR1 is MNHNS, CDR2 SASEGT, per germline. The CDR3 loop is CASSPHSGYSYNEQFF. The CDR3 bases are TGTGCCAGCAGTCCCCATAGCGGATACTCCTACAATGAGCAGTTCTTC.

This clonotype appeared many times. The DNA of the CDR3 is TGCGCCAGCAGCTTGGCCTTATCTCCCGATAATGAAAAACTGTTTTTT. Its protein is CASSLALSPDNEKLFF. The gene calls are TRBV5-1 and TRBJ1-4; D not resolved. The germline CDR1 and CDR2 sequences are SGHRS and YFSETQ. The CDR3 totals 16 residues. Trimming removed 0 bases at V and 4 bases at J, with 13 bases between. The full variable domain, rest sourced from reference TRBV5-1 and TRBJ1-4, is KAGVTQTPRYLIKTRGQQVTLSCSPISGHRSVSWYQQTPGQGLQFLFEYFSETQRNKGNFPGRFSGRQFSNSRSEMNVSTLELGDSALYLCASSLALSPDNEKLFFGSGTQLSVL.

This clonotype was seen many times. The rearrangement links TRBV3-1 to TRBJ1-1; possible D gene TRBD1, 6 bases. With 2 bases removed from V and 1 base from J, the gap between germline ends came to 8 bases. CDR1 is LGHDT, CDR2 YNNKEL, per germline (reference sequence). The CDR3 contains 14 residues. The CDR3 DNA reads TGTGCCAGCAGCCAAAAGGGGGGGAACACTGAAGCTTTCTTT. It encodes CASSQKGGNTEAFF.

This clonotype was picked up many times. The chain carries TRBV20-1 and TRBJ1-2, with 12 positions matching TRBD1. Germline CDR1 is DFQATT and CDR2 is SNEGSKA (reference sequence). V was clipped by 6 bases and J by 3 bases; unmatched bases: 8. CDR3 length: 15 residues. The CDR3 loop is CSAPGQGAPDYGYTF. The CDR3 DNA reads as TGCAGTGCCCCGGGACAGGGGGCGCCGGACTATGGCTACACCTTC.

The sample holds many counts of this clonotype. The V gene is TRBV28, the J gene TRBJ2-7, with TRBD1 matching over 9 bases. The CDR3 extends over 14 amino acids. Germline CDR1 is MDHEN and CDR2 is SYDVKM. The junction had 7 bases not matched to a gene; V was cut back by 6 bases and J by 4 bases. DNA for the CDR3: TGTGCCAGCAGCCCGGGACAGGGATATTACGAGCAGTACTTC. This sequence encodes CASSPGQGYYEQYF.

This clonotype has ten or more counts. The gene calls are TRBV20-1 and TRBJ1-5, with a possible D match to TRBD1 (5 bases). The CDR3 runs to 11 residues. V shed 3 bases and J shed 9 bases, with 9 bases lying between them. CDR1 DFQATT and CDR2 SNEGSKA come from the germline V gene (reference sequence). The CDR3 sequence is CSARVGGPQHF. The DNA for the CDR3 is TGCAGTGCTAGGGTCGGGGGGCCCCAGCATTTT.

This clonotype was counted ten times or more. The chain couples TRBV6-1 to TRBJ1-5, with D hard to call. Germline V gene lookup returns CDR1 MNHNS and CDR2 SASEGT. The germline V and J ends were trimmed by 6 bases and 6 bases, with 18 bases remaining between them. CDR3 length equals 15 residues. The CDR3, as DNA: TGTGCCAGCAGCCTACACCGGGATTTAGGTCAGCCCCAGCATTTT. It is translated as CASSLHRDLGQPQHF.

This clonotype came up many times. The chain employs TRBV7-2 and TRBJ2-4; D is uncertain. V lost 5 bases, J lost 11 bases, and 10 bases lay in between. The CDR3 extends over 11 amino acids. The germline V gene encodes CDR1 SGHTA and CDR2 FQGNSA. CDR3 amino acids: CASSDTVLQYF. Here the CDR3 DNA reads TGTGCCAGCAGCGACACGGTACTTCAGTACTTC. Looking up the rest from reference TRBV7-2 and TRBJ2-4 gives the full variable domain: GAGVSQSPSNKVTEKGKDVELRCDPISGHTALYWYRQSLGQGLEFLIYFQGNSAPDKSGLPSDRFSAERTGGSVSTLTIQRTQQEDSAVYLCASSDTVLQYFGAGTRLSVL.

A few counts support this clonotype. The rearrangement uses TRBV20-1 and TRBJ1-2; no clear D gene. Looked up from germline, CDR1 is DFQATT and CDR2 is SNEGSKA (reference sequence). V was trimmed by 1 base and J by 4 bases, leaving 16 bases between them. The CDR3 consists of 15 residues. The CDR3 DNA sequence: TGCAGTGCTAGAGTGCCGGGCCAGCACCCCTATGGCTACACCTTC. It is translated as CSARVPGQHPYGYTF.

This clonotype was observed many times. The V gene is TRBV4-1, the J gene TRBJ2-7; TRBD1 agrees at 9 bases. Looked up from germline, CDR1 is MGHRA and CDR2 is YSYEKL. There are 15 residues in the CDR3. Unmatched junction bases numbered 4, after V lost 3 bases and J lost 1 base. CDR3 bases: TGCGCCAGCAGCCAGGTGGGACAGGGATCCTACGAGCAGTACTTC. This gives the protein CASSQVGQGSYEQYF.

The table lists this clonotype with many counts. This chain links TRBV4-3 with TRBJ1-1, with 8 bases matching TRBD1. The CDR3 is 16 residues long. Losses at the gene ends were 4 bases for V and 5 bases for J; bases not matched to a gene: 12. Germline-derived CDR1 and CDR2 are LGHNA and YSLEER. As DNA, the CDR3 is TGCGCCAGCAGCCGTAATATGGACAGGGAAGGGACTGAAGCTTTCTTT. Amino acid sequence: CASSRNMDREGTEAFF.

The chain employs TRBV28 and TRBJ1-6; possibly TRBD1 for D (6 bases). The germline V gene encodes CDR1 MDHEN and CDR2 SYDVKM. Trimming removed 7 bases from V and 9 bases from J, with 16 bases in between. The CDR3 has 14 amino acids. The CDR3 DNA sequence: TGTGCCAGCACCGACAGGACCAGCCCTTCACCCCTCCACTTT. It translates to CASTDRTSPSPLHF.

The rearrangement joins TRBV24-1 to TRBJ2-1; D not certain. The CDR3 covers 14 residues. V gave up 7 bases and J gave up 4 bases, with 13 bases separating them. Per the germline V gene, CDR1 is KGHDR and CDR2 is SFDVKD. CDR3 sequence (DNA): TGTGCCACCAGGTCCAGCGCGAGTTACAATGAGCAGTTCTTC. Amino acids: CATRSSASYNEQFF.

The chain employs TRBV11-3 and TRBJ2-1; D gene uncertain. The V and J ends lost 2 bases and 9 bases respectively, with 8 bases between them. Germline CDR1 is SGHNT and CDR2 is YENEEA. There are 12 residues in the CDR3. The CDR3 DNA follows: TGTGCCAGCAGCTTATTCCTCACTGAGCAGTTCTTC. It specifies CASSLFLTEQFF.

This clonotype was observed at least ten times. The rearrangement joins TRBV20-1 to TRBJ2-7, with TRBD2 matching over 7 bases. V gave up 3 bases and J gave up 4 bases; unmatched junction bases: 9. The CDR3 totals 14 residues. The germline V gene encodes CDR1 DFQATT and CDR2 SNEGSKA (reference sequence). The CDR3 sequence: CSASFWRGRYEQYF. CDR3 DNA sequence: TGCAGTGCTAGCTTTTGGCGGGGGAGATACGAGCAGTACTTC.

This clonotype was detected ten times or more. This rearrangement joins TRBV27 to TRBJ2-7; 9 nucleotides match TRBD1. V was clipped by 6 bases and J by 2 bases; unmatched bases: 11. The CDR3 length is 16 residues. CDR1 is MNHEY and CDR2 is SMNVEV in the germline V gene (reference sequence). The CDR3 spells CASSPGRRTGAYEQYF. The CDR3 DNA is TGTGCCAGCAGCCCAGGGCGTCGGACAGGGGCCTACGAGCAGTACTTC.

This chain joins TRBV18 and TRBJ2-6; no clear D gene. Trimming pared 2 bases from V and 0 bases from J, leaving 5 bases between. This CDR3 is built from 15 residues. Per the germline V gene, CDR1 is KGHSH and CDR2 is LQKENI. This chain's CDR3 is CASSPSASGANVLTF. The CDR3 DNA follows: TGTGCCAGCTCACCATCCGCCTCTGGGGCCAACGTCCTGACTTTC. The variable domain in full, completed from reference TRBV18 and TRBJ2-6, reads NAGVMQNPRHLVRRRGQEARLRCSPMKGHSHVYWYRQLPEEGLKFMVYLQKENIIDESGMPKERFSAEFPKEGPSILRIQQVVRGDSAAYFCASSPSASGANVLTFGAGSRLTVL.

The CDR3 loop reads CASSQYRGDQETQYF. The CDR3 DNA is TGTGCCAGCAGCCAGTACAGGGGGGATCAAGAGACCCAGTACTTC. The gene calls are TRBV4-2 and TRBJ2-5; 8 bases map to TRBD1. The length of the CDR3 is 15 residues. Trimming took 3 bases from V and 2 from J; bases not matched to a gene: 5. Looked up from germline, CDR1 is LGHNA and CDR2 is YNFKEQ.

This clonotype was detected many times. The V call is TRBV27, the J call TRBJ2-7; D is possibly TRBD1 (5 bases). This CDR3 region has 14 residues. Germline CDR1 is MNHEY and CDR2 is SMNVEV (reference sequence). The germline V and J ends were trimmed by 5 bases and 3 bases, with 14 bases remaining between them. Here the CDR3 reads CASSPQGGIYEQYF. CDR3 DNA: TGTGCCAGCAGTCCGCAGGGCGGAATCTACGAGCAGTACTTC.

This clonotype has a handful of counts. The chain carries TRBV28 and TRBJ2-4, with a possible D match to TRBD2 (7 bases). Germline CDR1 is MDHEN and CDR2 is SYDVKM. Trimming removed 6 bases from V and 5 bases from J, with 14 bases in between. The CDR3 covers 14 residues. The CDR3 sequence: CASRTTGRENIQYF. For the CDR3, the DNA is TGTGCCAGCAGAACTACAGGGAGGGAAAACATTCAGTACTTC.

The J gene is TRBJ2-7, the V gene TRBV12-3 or TRBV12-4, with a tentative D call TRBD1 (6 bases). V was clipped by 4 bases and J by 5 bases, with 15 bases between them. The CDR3 loop spans 14 amino acids. CDR3 bases: TGTGCCAGCAGTTCCCCAGCTGGGGGCCACGAGCAGTACTTC. Translation: CASSSPAGGHEQYF.

This clonotype came up many times. This CDR3 is CAISELPGVGETQYF. CDR3 DNA: TGTGCCATCAGTGAGCTCCCAGGGGTAGGGGAGACCCAGTACTTC. This chain connects TRBV10-3 to TRBJ2-5; tentatively, D is TRBD1 (6 bases). V was shortened by 2 bases and J by 5 bases, with 15 bases between the two germline ends. Germline V CDR1 and CDR2: ENHRY, SYGVKD. CDR3 size: 15 residues.

This clonotype has a handful of counts. This chain links TRBV10-2 with TRBJ1-1, with 8 positions matching TRBD1. This CDR3 spans 14 amino acids. With V trimmed by 4 bases and J by 5 bases, 6 bases remained unmatched. CDR1 WSHSY and CDR2 SAAADI come from the germline V gene. The DNA of the CDR3 is TGCGCCAGCAGTGTGCAGGGGGCGCGTACTGAAGCTTTCTTT. Translated, it gives CASSVQGARTEAFF.

This clonotype was picked up many times. The V gene is TRBV5-1, the J gene TRBJ2-3; 8 nucleotides agree with TRBD1. Judging by the DNA end, TRBJ2-5 fits better; the J call may be wrong. The CDR3 is made up of 14 amino acids. Germline V gene sequence: CDR1 SGHRS, CDR2 YFSETQ. CDR3 in DNA: TGCGCCAGCAGCTTCGGGGACAGGTGGGAGACCCAGTACTTC. Translated: CASSFGDRWETQYF.